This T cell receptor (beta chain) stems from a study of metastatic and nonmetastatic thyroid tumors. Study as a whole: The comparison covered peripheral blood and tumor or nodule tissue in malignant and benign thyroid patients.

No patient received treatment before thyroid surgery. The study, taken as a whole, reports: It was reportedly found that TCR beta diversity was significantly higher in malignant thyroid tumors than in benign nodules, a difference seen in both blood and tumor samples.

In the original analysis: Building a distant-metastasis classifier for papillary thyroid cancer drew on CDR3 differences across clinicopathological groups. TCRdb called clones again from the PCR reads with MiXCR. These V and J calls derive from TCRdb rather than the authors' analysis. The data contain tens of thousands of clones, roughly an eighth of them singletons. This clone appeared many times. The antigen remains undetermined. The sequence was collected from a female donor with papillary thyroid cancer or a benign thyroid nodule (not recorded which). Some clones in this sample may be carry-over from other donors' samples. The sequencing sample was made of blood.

CDR3: CASSSWTGRTDTQYF. CDR3 DNA: TGTGCCAGCAGCTCTTGGACAGGGAGAACAGATACGCAGTATTTT. J is TRBJ2-3 and V is TRBV7-9, with 8 bases matching TRBD1. Looked up from germline, CDR1 is SEHNR and CDR2 is FQNEAQ (reference sequence). After removal of 4 bases from V and 3 bases from J, the junction contained 6 bases not matched to a gene. The CDR3 spans 15 residues.